Each of the 27 T cell receptor beta chains below was sequenced from the same sample in a study of the immune and genomic landscape of osteosarcoma. TCRdb's copy holds only in-frame clones and misses some; the assay was immunoSEQ multiplex PCR. Among about 410 clones listed, 80% were seen once. The sample comprised metastatic tumor tissue from the lung. The receptors come from a middle-aged man with osteosarcoma.

This rearrangement joins TRBV29-1 to TRBJ2-2, with 9 bases identical to TRBD2. V shed 3 bases and J 4 bases; nucleotides not matched to a gene: 6. The CDR3 is made up of 15 amino acids. Germline CDR1 is SQVTM and CDR2 is ANQGSEA. The chain's CDR3 is CSVDDAGGLTGELFF. The CDR3 nucleotides are TGCAGCGTTGATGATGCGGGGGGGCTCACCGGGGAGCTGTTTTTT.

The gene calls are TRBV5-4 and TRBJ2-5; 11 nucleotides agree with TRBD2. This CDR3 has 15 amino acids. The germline V gene encodes CDR1 SGHNT and CDR2 YYREEE (reference sequence). V lost 1 base, J lost 2 bases, and 1 base stayed unmatched. The CDR3 region is CASSLTSGGQETQYF. In nucleotides, the CDR3 is TGTGCCAGCAGCTTGACTAGCGGGGGACAAGAGACCCAGTACTTC.

This clone was seen only once. The chain combines TRBV19 with TRBJ1-2, with no clear D. Trimming shortened V by 3 bases and J by 4 bases, and 9 bases separated the two germline ends. Germline V CDR1 and CDR2: LNHDA, SQIVND (reference sequence). This CDR3 contains 13 residues. Here the CDR3 reads CASSIRSSYGYTF. For the CDR3, the DNA is TGTGCCAGTAGTATCAGGTCGTCCTATGGCTACACCTTC. Drawing the rest from reference TRBV19 and TRBJ1-2, the complete variable domain is DGGITQSPKYLFRKEGQNVTLSCEQNLNHDAMYWYRQDPGQGLRLIYYSQIVNDFQKGDIAEGYSVSREKKESFPLTVTSAQKNPTAFYLCASSIRSSYGYTFGSGTRLTVV.

The chain recombines TRBV19 with TRBJ1-2; 7 nucleotides match TRBD1. The CDR3 totals 13 residues. The trim removed 3 bases at V and 3 bases at J, leaving 1 base unmatched. CDR1 and CDR2 from the germline V gene are LNHDA and SQIVND (reference sequence). Written as DNA, the CDR3 is TGTGCCAGTAGTATTCAGGGGGACTATGGCTACACCTTC. This gives the protein CASSIQGDYGYTF.

This chain connects TRBV5-1 to TRBJ2-2; possibly TRBD1 or TRBD2 for D (7 bases each). The V end was cut by 3 bases, the J end by 4 bases, with 22 bases between. The germline CDR1 and CDR2 sequences are SGHRS and YFSETQ. The CDR3 length is 18 residues. CDR3 sequence (DNA): TGCGCCAGCAGCTCGGGACAGCCGGCGGGGGAACGCACCGGGGAGCTGTTTTTT. It yields the protein CASSSGQPAGERTGELFF.

The chain has TRBV13 and TRBJ2-1; no clear D gene. CDR3 length: 14 amino acids. Germline V lookup: CDR1 PRHDT, CDR2 FYEKMQ (reference sequence). Trimming removed 0 bases at V and 7 bases at J, with 10 bases between. CDR3 in amino acids: CASSLGSPENEQFF. The CDR3 DNA follows: TGTGCCAGCAGCTTAGGCAGTCCGGAAAATGAGCAGTTCTTC.

The chain employs TRBV4-1 and TRBJ1-6; D is perhaps TRBD1 (5 bases). This CDR3 contains 15 residues. The V end lost 2 bases, the J end lost 8 bases, and 13 bases lay between the germline ends. Germline V gives CDR1 MGHRA, CDR2 YSYEKL. The CDR3 region is CASSQPDNADSPLHF. The CDR3 coding sequence is TGCGCCAGCAGCCAACCGGACAATGCGGATTCACCCCTCCACTTT.

The CDR3 sequence: CASSIGLNSYNEQFF. The CDR3 DNA sequence: TGTGCCAGTAGTATTGGTCTTAACTCCTACAATGAGCAGTTCTTC. The chain recombines TRBV19 with TRBJ2-1; no firm D call. Germline V gives CDR1 LNHDA, CDR2 SQIVND (reference sequence). The CDR3 is 15 amino acids. The V end lost 3 bases, the J end lost 0 bases, and 9 bases lay between the germline ends.

Here the CDR3 DNA reads TGTGCTAGTGGTTTAGCGAGCTCCTACAATGAGCAGTTCTTC. This translates into CASGLASSYNEQFF. This rearrangement joins TRBV12-5 to TRBJ2-1; D ambiguous. The CDR3 runs 14 residues. V gave up 3 bases and J gave up 0 bases, with 6 bases separating them. CDR1 is LGHNT and CDR2 is FRNRAP in the germline V gene.

The CDR3 DNA reads TGTGCCAGCAGCCGGGACCAGGGAGGCTACGAGCAGTACTTC. Amino acid sequence: CASSRDQGGYEQYF. The V gene is TRBV7-6, the J gene TRBJ2-7, with a possible D match to TRBD2 (6 bases). Germline V CDR1 and CDR2: SGHVS, FNYEAQ. Trimming left V 5 bases short and J 3 bases short, with 14 bases between. CDR3 size: 14 residues.

The count of this clone is one. The chain couples TRBV2 to TRBJ1-1; 7 bases map to TRBD1. Germline assignment: CDR1 SNHLY and CDR2 FYNNEI. This CDR3 comprises 14 residues. Trimming took 7 bases from V and 6 from J; bases not matched to a gene: 11. The CDR3 DNA reads as TGTGCCAGCATAATACAGGGGCCGACGTCTGAAGCTTTCTTT. This sequence encodes CASIIQGPTSEAFF.

J is TRBJ2-1 and V is TRBV7-9; TRBD2 matches 8 bases. V shed 1 base and J 8 bases; nucleotides not matched to a gene: 10. The CDR3 consists of 16 residues. CDR1 and CDR2 (germline): SEHNR, FQNEAQ (reference sequence). CDR3 nucleotides: TGTGCCAGCAGCTTAGGCGCGGGGGGCCCCGCCGATGAGCAGTTCTTC. This translates into CASSLGAGGPADEQFF.

The V and J genes are TRBV12-5 and TRBJ2-6, with D perhaps TRBD1 or TRBD2 (5 bases each). V was shortened by 0 bases and J by 4 bases, with 10 bases between the two germline ends. This CDR3 comprises 16 residues. Germline V gene data show CDR1 as LGHNT and CDR2 as FRNRAP. CDR3 amino acids: CASGLVRGPGANVLTF. The CDR3 DNA is TGTGCTAGTGGTTTGGTACGGGGACCCGGGGCCAACGTCCTGACTTTC.

This rearrangement joins TRBV7-2 to TRBJ1-4, with 9 bases fitting TRBD1. Trimming took 1 base from V and 2 from J; bases not matched to a gene: 5. In germline, CDR1 is SGHTA, CDR2 FQGNSA. This CDR3 comprises 17 residues. The CDR3 spells CASSLVRGQGTNEKLFF. DNA of the CDR3: TGTGCCAGCAGCTTAGTCCGCGGACAGGGGACTAATGAAAAACTGTTTTTT.

CDR3 nucleotide sequence: TGTGCCAGCAGTGAGGACCGCTCCTATGGCTACACCTTC. Translating it yields CASSEDRSYGYTF. The chain joins TRBV2 to TRBJ1-2; D unresolved. Per germline, CDR1 SNHLY and CDR2 FYNNEI. Deletions cut 3 bases from V and 4 bases from J, with 9 bases between. The CDR3 extends over 13 amino acids.

The gene calls are TRBV6-1 and TRBJ1-5, with no clear D. This CDR3 is built from 16 residues. Germline-derived CDR1 and CDR2 are MNHNS and SASEGT. The germline V and J ends were trimmed by 4 bases and 1 base, with 14 bases remaining between them. Written as DNA, the CDR3 is TGTGCCAGCAGTGGACTGCGGGAGGGCAGCAATCAGCCCCAGCATTTT. It encodes CASSGLREGSNQPQHF.

This chain links TRBV5-6 with TRBJ2-7, with D possibly TRBD2 on 7 matching bases. Germline-derived CDR1 and CDR2 are SGHDT and YYEEEE. The CDR3 is made up of 16 amino acids. V was trimmed by 0 bases and J by 3 bases, leaving 16 bases between them. The chain's CDR3 is CASSLASAGALYEQYF. The CDR3 bases are TGTGCCAGCAGCTTGGCCTCGGCGGGGGCTCTCTACGAGCAGTACTTC.

This CDR3 is CASSIGSGWSTEAFF. In DNA, the CDR3 is TGTGCCAGTAGTATAGGGTCGGGTTGGAGTACTGAAGCTTTCTTT. The J gene is TRBJ1-1, the V gene TRBV19; D gene ambiguous. V lost 1 base to trimming and J lost 5 bases, with 14 bases between them. Germline assignment: CDR1 LNHDA and CDR2 SQIVND (reference sequence). The CDR3 is made up of 15 amino acids. The whole variable domain, filled in from reference TRBV19 and TRBJ1-1, reads DGGITQSPKYLFRKEGQNVTLSCEQNLNHDAMYWYRQDPGQGLRLIYYSQIVNDFQKGDIAEGYSVSREKKESFPLTVTSAQKNPTAFYLCASSIGSGWSTEAFFGQGTRLTVV.

The chain employs TRBV10-3 and TRBJ2-5, with TRBD2 identical over 9 bases. V was pared by 4 bases and J by 5 bases, with 2 bases of the junction left unmatched. CDR1 and CDR2 (germline): ENHRY, SYGVKD. The CDR3 is 13 amino acids. The CDR3 sequence: CAISGGGAETQYF. CDR3 coding DNA: TGTGCCATCAGTGGCGGGGGGGCCGAGACCCAGTACTTC.

The chain joins TRBV14 to TRBJ2-2, with D uncertain. V lost 1 base and J 5 bases, leaving 8 bases between the germline ends. The CDR3 loop spans 14 amino acids. Germline V gene lookup returns CDR1 SGHDN and CDR2 FVKESK. CDR3: CASSQAVETGELFF. The CDR3 DNA sequence: TGTGCCAGCAGCCAAGCTGTCGAAACCGGGGAGCTGTTTTTT. Drawing the rest from reference TRBV14 and TRBJ2-2, the complete variable domain is EAGVTQFPSHSVIEKGQTVTLRCDPISGHDNLYWYRRVMGKEIKFLLHFVKESKQDESGMPNNRFLAERTGGTYSTLKVQPAELEDSGVYFCASSQAVETGELFFGEGSRLTVL.

This rearrangement joins TRBV5-5 to TRBJ2-5; D might be TRBD1 or TRBD2, each matching 5 bases. Per the germline V gene, CDR1 is SGHKS and CDR2 is YYEKEE (reference sequence). This CDR3 spans 15 amino acids. Trimming pared 5 bases from V and 1 base from J, leaving 15 bases between. This CDR3 reads CASSPVGVSQETQYF. In nucleotides, the CDR3 is TGTGCCAGCAGTCCTGTGGGGGTGAGCCAAGAGACCCAGTACTTC.

The genes are TRBV7-2 and TRBJ1-6; TRBD1 aligns across 8 bases. The CDR3 covers 16 residues. V gave up 1 base and J gave up 7 bases; unmatched junction bases: 6. In germline, CDR1 is SGHTA, CDR2 FQGNSA. Here the CDR3 DNA reads TGTGCCAGCAGCTTAGAGGGCGGGACAGGAAATTCACCCCTCCACTTT. It translates to CASSLEGGTGNSPLHF.

The chain uses TRBV18 and TRBJ1-6; D not certain. This CDR3 is built from 15 residues. With 2 bases removed from V and 3 bases from J, the gap between germline ends came to 8 bases. Germline V gene data show CDR1 as KGHSH and CDR2 as LQKENI. The CDR3 loop is CASSPAEGYNSPLHF. CDR3 sequence (DNA): TGTGCCAGCTCACCAGCGGAGGGCTATAATTCACCCCTCCACTTT.

This chain joins TRBV5-1 and TRBJ1-5; D unclear. Between the trimmed V and J ends, which lost 1 base and 0 bases, there was a span of 8 bases. The CDR3 loop spans 15 amino acids. Germline V lookup: CDR1 SGHRS, CDR2 YFSETQ. Written as DNA, the CDR3 is TGCGCCAGCAGCTTGTTGGGAAATAGCAATCAGCCCCAGCATTTT. It yields the protein CASSLLGNSNQPQHF.

This clone was picked up a small number of times. The chain uses TRBV6-4 and TRBJ2-3; D not certain. With 5 bases removed from V and 0 bases from J, the gap between germline ends came to 9 bases. From germline, CDR1 is MRHNA and CDR2 SNTAGT. The CDR3 consists of 14 residues. The CDR3 DNA sequence: TGTGCCAGCAGTCACAGTACTAGCACAGATACGCAGTATTTT. It specifies CASSHSTSTDTQYF.

The CDR3 loop is CASSLHANTGELFF. The CDR3 DNA sequence: TGTGCCAGCAGTTTACACGCGAACACCGGGGAGCTGTTTTTT. The chain has TRBV28 and TRBJ2-2; D unclear. Deletions cut 2 bases from V and 0 bases from J, with 4 bases between. Per the germline V gene, CDR1 is MDHEN and CDR2 is SYDVKM. The CDR3 loop spans 14 amino acids.

V usage is TRBV19 and J usage is TRBJ2-3, with 14 positions matching TRBD2. In germline, CDR1 is LNHDA, CDR2 SQIVND (reference sequence). The CDR3 has 16 amino acids. J was trimmed by 3 bases and V by 3 bases; bases with no gene match: 2. This chain's CDR3 is CASSIGLAGGTDTQYF. DNA for the CDR3: TGTGCCAGTAGTATCGGACTAGCGGGGGGAACAGATACGCAGTATTTT.